One and the same sample provided the 17 T cell receptor beta chains below, sequenced in a study of OX40 agonist ivuxolimab in advanced cancers. Some clones are missing from TCRdb's copy, which holds only in-frame ones; the method was immunoSEQ multiplex PCR. The repertoire holds under 40,000 clones, with around 86% as singletons. Sequencing used CD4+ or CD8+ T cells sorted from blood, obtained in a trial of the OX40 agonist ivuxolimab. The source of these receptors is an adult with an advanced solid tumor such as melanoma, head and neck, liver or kidney cancer.

The rearrangement joins TRBV5-1 to TRBJ2-5; 8 bases agree with TRBD2. Germline trimming cut 6 bases from V and 5 bases from J; bases unmatched to any gene: 12. The CDR3 covers 15 residues. Germline V CDR1 and CDR2: SGHRS, YFSETQ. In DNA form, the CDR3 reads TGCGCCAGCACCAGGGACGGGGGGGCCTCGGAGACCCAGTACTTC. This translates into CASTRDGGASETQYF.

This chain uses TRBV7-9 with TRBJ2-5, with 8 bases lining up with TRBD1. The CDR3 covers 17 residues. With 5 bases clipped from V and 5 bases from J, the junction kept 16 bases outside the gene matches. The V gene's germline CDR1 is SEHNR and CDR2 FQNEAQ (reference sequence). This CDR3 reads CASSPGAGQGARETQYF. In DNA form, the CDR3 reads TGTGCCAGCAGCCCCGGGGCGGGGCAGGGGGCTAGGGAGACCCAGTACTTC.

The chain couples TRBV6-4 to TRBJ1-1; 8 bases line up with TRBD1. The V and J ends lost 4 bases and 3 bases, in that order; junction bases with no gene match: 7. Germline V gives CDR1 MRHNA, CDR2 SNTAGT. The length of the CDR3 is 15 residues. The DNA of the CDR3 is TGTGCCAGCAGTGTGACCAGGGGGCTACACACTGAAGCTTTCTTT. Translation gives CASSVTRGLHTEAFF.

This rearrangement joins TRBV12-5 to TRBJ1-3; D remains unclear. This CDR3 is 15 amino acids long. The ends were cut back, 4 bases at V and 0 bases at J, with 10 bases in the middle. CDR1 and CDR2 from the germline V gene are LGHNT and FRNRAP. CDR3 nucleotide sequence: TGTGCTAGTGGTTGGTCAGCGGGCTCTGGAAACACCATATATTTT. Translation gives CASGWSAGSGNTIYF.

The gene calls are TRBV4-3 and TRBJ1-1, with 8 bases identical to TRBD1. Trimming cost V 3 bases and J 1 base; bases outside gene matches: 4. The CDR3 covers 15 residues. CDR1 is LGHNA and CDR2 is YSLEER in the germline V gene. The CDR3 protein is CASSHRDRGNTEAFF. CDR3 DNA: TGCGCCAGCAGCCATCGCGACAGGGGGAACACTGAAGCTTTCTTT.

The chain uses TRBV6-5 and TRBJ2-7, with 9 bases that match TRBD2. This CDR3 is 15 amino acids long. Looked up from germline, CDR1 is MNHEY and CDR2 is SVGAGI. V lost 6 bases and J lost 2; bases outside the gene matches: 8. The CDR3 nucleotides read TGTGCCAGCAGGGACCCCGCTAGCGGGGCCTACGAGCAGTACTTC. This codes for CASRDPASGAYEQYF.

The chain joins TRBV19 to TRBJ2-5; TRBD2 aligns across 9 bases. Germline V lookup: CDR1 LNHDA, CDR2 SQIVND (reference sequence). V shed 4 bases, J shed 5 bases, and the junction held 8 bases outside the gene matches. The CDR3 has 15 residues. DNA of the CDR3: TGTGCCAGTAGTACCGATAGCGGGGGAGCGGAGACCCAGTACTTC. This encodes CASSTDSGGAETQYF.

This clone was found once. The gene calls are TRBV9 and TRBJ2-3; D possibly uses TRBD1 or TRBD2 (5 bases each). The V end lost 0 bases, the J end lost 2 bases, and 13 bases lay between the germline ends. This CDR3 comprises 16 residues. Germline CDR1 is SGDLS and CDR2 is YYNGEE. This CDR3 reads CASSVEGRVHTDTQYF. The DNA for the CDR3 is TGTGCCAGCAGCGTAGAGGGGCGGGTGCACACAGATACGCAGTATTTT.

The chain has TRBV5-4 and TRBJ2-5; D not resolved. CDR1 and CDR2 from the germline V gene are SGHNT and YYREEE (reference sequence). The CDR3 sequence is 13 residues long. V gave up 3 bases and J gave up 0 bases, with 6 bases separating them. CDR3 sequence: CASSSPYQETQYF. For the CDR3, the DNA is TGTGCCAGCAGCTCCCCCTACCAAGAGACCCAGTACTTC.

The chain combines TRBV4-3 with TRBJ1-6; D remains ambiguous. With 1 base removed from V and 8 bases from J, the gap between germline ends came to 12 bases. Germline V lookup: CDR1 LGHNA, CDR2 YSLEER. The CDR3 length is 15 residues. CDR3: CASSQGFNGDSPLHF. For the CDR3, the DNA is TGCGCCAGCAGCCAAGGTTTTAACGGGGATTCACCCCTCCACTTT.

The chain has TRBV19 and TRBJ1-1; no definite D call. Trimming removed 4 bases from V and 1 base from J, with 13 bases in between. The CDR3 is 15 residues long. The germline V gene encodes CDR1 LNHDA and CDR2 SQIVND (reference sequence). CDR3 sequence: CASSTGTNSNTEAFF. The CDR3 DNA sequence: TGTGCCAGTAGTACAGGTACCAACTCGAACACTGAAGCTTTCTTT.

The genes are TRBV4-3 and TRBJ1-6, with no clear D. CDR1 is LGHNA, CDR2 YSLEER, per germline. V lost 1 base to trimming and J lost 0 bases, with 7 bases between them. This CDR3 region has 16 residues. CDR3 nucleotide sequence: TGCGCCAGCAGCCAAGTGGACCTCTCCTATAATTCACCCCTCCACTTT. Its translation: CASSQVDLSYNSPLHF.

V and J are TRBV2 and TRBJ1-5; D remains unclear. The germline V gene encodes CDR1 SNHLY and CDR2 FYNNEI. This CDR3 is built from 14 residues. Trimming removed 4 bases at V and 5 bases at J, with 12 bases between. CDR3 sequence (DNA): TGTGCCAGCAGTGTGACACAGCGGGATCAGCCCCAGCATTTT. Translated: CASSVTQRDQPQHF.

The chain links TRBV5-4 to TRBJ2-3; TRBD2 agrees at 8 bases. CDR1 SGHNT and CDR2 YYREEE come from the germline V gene (reference sequence). V trimming: 3 bases; J trimming: 5 bases; junction bases outside the gene matches: 8. The CDR3 sequence is 15 residues long. CDR3 region: CASSSRGGQRDTQYF. CDR3 DNA sequence: TGTGCCAGCAGCTCCCGGGGGGGCCAGAGAGATACGCAGTATTTT.

This chain connects TRBV6-1 to TRBJ2-2; D is unclear. The CDR3 loop spans 13 amino acids. In germline, CDR1 is MNHNS, CDR2 SASEGT. V dropped 2 bases and J dropped 13 bases, with 14 bases sitting between them. The CDR3 reads CASSESRRRGLFF. In DNA, the CDR3 is TGTGCCAGCAGTGAATCGAGGCGCCGAGGGCTGTTTTTT.

The chain employs TRBV11-2 and TRBJ2-3, with 8 bases identical to TRBD1. The junction had 5 bases not matched to a gene; V was cut back by 5 bases and J by 1 base. The CDR3 totals 15 residues. CDR1 SGHAT and CDR2 FQNNGV come from the germline V gene. CDR3 loop: CASSIRDRRTDTQYF. DNA for the CDR3: TGTGCCAGCAGCATTCGGGACAGGCGCACAGATACGCAGTATTTT. The entire variable domain, with the rest obtained from reference TRBV11-2 and TRBJ2-3, is as follows: EAGVAQSPRYKIIEKRQSVAFWCNPISGHATLYWYQQILGQGPKLLIQFQNNGVVDDSQLPKDRFSAERLKGVDSTLKIQPAKLEDSAVYLCASSIRDRRTDTQYFGPGTRLTVL.

The rearrangement joins TRBV5-4 to TRBJ2-7, with 9 bases matching TRBD1. The ends lost 0 bases at V and 4 bases at J; junction bases unmatched: 2. The CDR3 loop spans 14 amino acids. Germline V gives CDR1 SGHNT, CDR2 YYREEE (reference sequence). The CDR3 sequence: CASSLGGTGYEQYF. The CDR3 nucleotides are TGTGCCAGCAGCTTGGGCGGGACAGGGTACGAGCAGTACTTC. Full variable domain (remainder filled in from reference TRBV5-4 and TRBJ2-7): ETGVTQSPTHLIKTRGQQVTLRCSSQSGHNTVSWYQQALGQGPQFIFQYYREEENGRGNFPPRFSGLQFPNYSSELNVNALELDDSALYLCASSLGGTGYEQYFGPGTRLTVT.